This TCR beta chain was observed in a study of blood T cell repertoires in COVID-19. Trimming took 5 bases from V and 4 from J, leaving 24 bases between them. From germline, CDR1 is SGHVS and CDR2 FQNEAQ. The CDR3 totals 17 residues. Original processing methods: Estimates of nucleated cell counts were drawn from the amplification of reference gene primers. TCRdb keeps only in-frame clones here, not all; method: immunoSEQ multiplex PCR. V and J calls and clone size are copied from that table; D and trimming were computed from the DNA. The sample records 100,000 or so clones, over 75% being singletons. Specimen: peripheral blood. This chain uses TRBV7-8 with TRBJ2-7, with D possibly being TRBD1 (6 bases). This TCR derives from a woman aged 25 to 45 with acute or convalescent COVID-19. CDR3 sequence: CASSPRSESRGRYEQYF. For the CDR3, the DNA is TGTGCCAGCAGCCCCCGGAGTGAGTCCAGGGGTCGGTACGAGCAGTACTTC.